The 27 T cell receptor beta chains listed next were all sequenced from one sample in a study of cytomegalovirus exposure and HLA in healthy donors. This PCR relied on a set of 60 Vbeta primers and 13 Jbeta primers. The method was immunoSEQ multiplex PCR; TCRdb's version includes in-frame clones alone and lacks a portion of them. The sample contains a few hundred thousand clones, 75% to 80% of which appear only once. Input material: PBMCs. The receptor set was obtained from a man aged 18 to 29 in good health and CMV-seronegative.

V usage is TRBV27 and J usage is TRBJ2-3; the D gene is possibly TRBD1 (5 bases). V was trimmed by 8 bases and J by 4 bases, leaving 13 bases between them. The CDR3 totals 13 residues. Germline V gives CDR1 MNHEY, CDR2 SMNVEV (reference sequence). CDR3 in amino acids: CASRSQDADTQYF. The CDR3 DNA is TGTGCCAGCCGCTCACAGGACGCAGATACGCAGTATTTT.

CDR3 bases: TGTGCCAGCAGCCCGGGGGAGCCAGATACGCAGTATTTT. Translated, it gives CASSPGEPDTQYF. The chain employs TRBV7-2 and TRBJ2-3, with TRBD2 as a possible D gene (6 bases). CDR3 size: 13 residues. V was clipped by 5 bases and J by 4 bases, with 10 bases between them. Germline V gene lookup returns CDR1 SGHTA and CDR2 FQGNSA.

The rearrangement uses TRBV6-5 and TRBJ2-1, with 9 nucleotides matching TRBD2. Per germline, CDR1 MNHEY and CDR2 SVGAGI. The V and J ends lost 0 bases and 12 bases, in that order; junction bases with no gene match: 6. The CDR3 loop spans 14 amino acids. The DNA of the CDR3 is TGTGCCAGCAGTTACTCTAGCGGGAGTATAGTGCAGTTCTTC. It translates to CASSYSSGSIVQFF.

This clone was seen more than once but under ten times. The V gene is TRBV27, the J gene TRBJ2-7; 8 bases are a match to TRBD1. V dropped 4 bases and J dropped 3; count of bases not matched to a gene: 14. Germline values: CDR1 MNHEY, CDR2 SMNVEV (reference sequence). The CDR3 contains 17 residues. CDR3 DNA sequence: TGTGCCAGCAGTTCGTACCCATCCGACAGGGGAAGCTACGAGCAGTACTTC. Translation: CASSSYPSDRGSYEQYF.

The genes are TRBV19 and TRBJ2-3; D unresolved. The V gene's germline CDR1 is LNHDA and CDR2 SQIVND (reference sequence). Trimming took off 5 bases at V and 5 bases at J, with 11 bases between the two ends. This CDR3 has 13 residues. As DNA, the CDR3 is TGTGCCAGTAGTCCCTCTCTCGGAGATACGCAGTATTTT. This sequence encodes CASSPSLGDTQYF.

CDR3 nucleotide sequence: TGTGCCAGCAGCGGGATATTGGAGGGCTATGGCTACACCTTC. This gives the protein CASSGILEGYGYTF. The chain employs TRBV6-6 and TRBJ1-2; no definite D call. Germline V gene sequence: CDR1 MNHNY, CDR2 SVGAGI (reference sequence). The CDR3 totals 14 residues. With 6 bases removed from V and 4 bases from J, the gap between germline ends came to 15 bases.

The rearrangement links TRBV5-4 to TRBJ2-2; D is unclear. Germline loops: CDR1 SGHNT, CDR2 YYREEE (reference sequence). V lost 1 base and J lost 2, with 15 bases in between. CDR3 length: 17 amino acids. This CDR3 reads CASSLSAGYSNTGELFF. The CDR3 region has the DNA TGTGCCAGCAGCTTGAGTGCAGGATACTCCAACACCGGGGAGCTGTTTTTT. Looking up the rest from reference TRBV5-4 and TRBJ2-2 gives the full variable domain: ETGVTQSPTHLIKTRGQQVTLRCSSQSGHNTVSWYQQALGQGPQFIFQYYREEENGRGNFPPRFSGLQFPNYSSELNVNALELDDSALYLCASSLSAGYSNTGELFFGEGSRLTVL.

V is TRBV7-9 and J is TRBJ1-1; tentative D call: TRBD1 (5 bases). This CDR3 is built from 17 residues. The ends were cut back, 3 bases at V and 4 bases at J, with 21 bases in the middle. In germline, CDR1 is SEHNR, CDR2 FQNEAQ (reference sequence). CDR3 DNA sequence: TGTGCCAGCAGCTTGAATTGGGGGGTCCGGGCGGGCACTGAAGCTTTCTTT. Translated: CASSLNWGVRAGTEAFF.

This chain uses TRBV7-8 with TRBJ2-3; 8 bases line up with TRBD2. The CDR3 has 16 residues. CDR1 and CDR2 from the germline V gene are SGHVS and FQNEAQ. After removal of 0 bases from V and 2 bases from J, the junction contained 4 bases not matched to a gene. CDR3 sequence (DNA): TGTGCCAGCAGCTTAGCCCGGGGGGGCCCCACAGATACGCAGTATTTT. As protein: CASSLARGGPTDTQYF. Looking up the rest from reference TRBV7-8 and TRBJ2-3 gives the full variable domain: GAGVSQSPRYKVAKRGQDVALRCDPISGHVSLFWYQQALGQGPEFLTYFQNEAQLDKSGLPSDRFFAERPEGSVSTLKIQRTQQEDSAVYLCASSLARGGPTDTQYFGPGTRLTVL.

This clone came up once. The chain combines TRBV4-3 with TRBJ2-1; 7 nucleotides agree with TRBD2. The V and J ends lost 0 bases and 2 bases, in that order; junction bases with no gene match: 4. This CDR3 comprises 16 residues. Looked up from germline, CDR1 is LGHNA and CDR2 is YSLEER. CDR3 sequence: CASSQDLGGTYNEQFF. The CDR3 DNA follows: TGCGCCAGCAGCCAAGATTTGGGGGGGACCTACAATGAGCAGTTCTTC.

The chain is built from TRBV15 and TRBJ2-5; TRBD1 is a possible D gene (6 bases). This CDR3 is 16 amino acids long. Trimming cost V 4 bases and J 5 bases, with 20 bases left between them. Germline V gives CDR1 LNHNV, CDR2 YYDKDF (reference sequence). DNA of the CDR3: TGTGCCACCAGCATTGTCCGCGTGGGGGCCGGGGAGACCCAGTACTTC. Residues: CATSIVRVGAGETQYF.

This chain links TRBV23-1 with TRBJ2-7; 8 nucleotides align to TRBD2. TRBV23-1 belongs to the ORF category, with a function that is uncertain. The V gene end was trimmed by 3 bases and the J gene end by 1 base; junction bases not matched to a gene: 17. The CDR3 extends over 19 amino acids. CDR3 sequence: CASSHHLQPGGFFSYEQYF. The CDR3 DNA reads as TGCGCCAGCAGTCATCACCTACAACCGGGGGGGTTCTTTTCCTACGAGCAGTACTTC.

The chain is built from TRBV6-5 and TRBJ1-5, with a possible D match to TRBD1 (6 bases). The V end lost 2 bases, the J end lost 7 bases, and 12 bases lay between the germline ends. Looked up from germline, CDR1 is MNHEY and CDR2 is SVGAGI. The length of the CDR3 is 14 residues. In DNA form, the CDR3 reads TGTGCCAGCAGTTACCGGGGGGCCAGGCAGCCCCAGCATTTT. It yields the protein CASSYRGARQPQHF.

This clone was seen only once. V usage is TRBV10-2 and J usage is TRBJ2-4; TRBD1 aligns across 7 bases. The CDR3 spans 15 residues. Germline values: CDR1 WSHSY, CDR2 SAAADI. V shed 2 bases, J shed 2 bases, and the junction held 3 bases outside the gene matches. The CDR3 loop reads CASSEPQGTKNIQYF. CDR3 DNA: TGCGCCAGCAGTGAGCCACAGGGGACCAAAAACATTCAGTACTTC.

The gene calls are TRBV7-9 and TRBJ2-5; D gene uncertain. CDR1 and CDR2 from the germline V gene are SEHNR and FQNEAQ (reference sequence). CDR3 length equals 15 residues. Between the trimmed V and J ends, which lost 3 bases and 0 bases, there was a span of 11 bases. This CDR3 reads CASSLGTSYQETQYF. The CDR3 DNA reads TGTGCCAGCAGCTTGGGCACCTCCTACCAAGAGACCCAGTACTTC.

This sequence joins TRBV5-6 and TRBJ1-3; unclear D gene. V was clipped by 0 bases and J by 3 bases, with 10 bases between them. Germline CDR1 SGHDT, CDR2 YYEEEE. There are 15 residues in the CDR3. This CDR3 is CASSLEQNRGNTIYF. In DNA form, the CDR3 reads TGTGCCAGCAGCTTGGAGCAAAATCGTGGAAACACCATATATTTT.

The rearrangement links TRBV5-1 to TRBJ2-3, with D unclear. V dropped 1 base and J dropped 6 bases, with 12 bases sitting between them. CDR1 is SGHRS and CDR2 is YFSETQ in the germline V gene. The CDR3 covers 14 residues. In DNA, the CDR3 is TGCGCCAGCAGCTTGTTGGATGACGGGGATACGCAGTATTTT. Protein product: CASSLLDDGDTQYF.

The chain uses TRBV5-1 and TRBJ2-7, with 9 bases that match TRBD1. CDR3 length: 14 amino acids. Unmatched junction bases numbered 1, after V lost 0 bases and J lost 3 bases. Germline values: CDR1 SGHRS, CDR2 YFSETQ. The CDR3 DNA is TGCGCCAGCAGCTTGGGGGACAGGGTCTACGAGCAGTACTTC. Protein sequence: CASSLGDRVYEQYF.

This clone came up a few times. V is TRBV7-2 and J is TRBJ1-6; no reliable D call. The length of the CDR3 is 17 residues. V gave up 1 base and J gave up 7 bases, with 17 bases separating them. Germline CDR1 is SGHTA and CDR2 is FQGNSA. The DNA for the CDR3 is TGTGCCAGCAGCTTAGTTCCCCCCGGGATCGGAAATTCACCCCTCCACTTT. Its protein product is CASSLVPPGIGNSPLHF.

CDR3 in DNA: TGTGCCAGCAGCCGGGACTTAACCTACGAGCAGTACTTC. Translation: CASSRDLTYEQYF. The V and J genes are TRBV6-1 and TRBJ2-7; TRBD2 is a possible D gene (6 bases). This CDR3 spans 13 amino acids. Per the germline V gene, CDR1 is MNHNS and CDR2 is SASEGT. The germline V and J ends were trimmed by 6 bases and 2 bases, with 11 bases remaining between them.

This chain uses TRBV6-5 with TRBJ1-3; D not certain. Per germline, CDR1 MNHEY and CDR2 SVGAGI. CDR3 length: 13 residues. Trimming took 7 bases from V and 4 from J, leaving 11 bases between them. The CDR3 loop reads CASIKSGGNTIYF. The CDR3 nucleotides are TGTGCCAGCATCAAGTCCGGGGGAAACACCATATATTTT.

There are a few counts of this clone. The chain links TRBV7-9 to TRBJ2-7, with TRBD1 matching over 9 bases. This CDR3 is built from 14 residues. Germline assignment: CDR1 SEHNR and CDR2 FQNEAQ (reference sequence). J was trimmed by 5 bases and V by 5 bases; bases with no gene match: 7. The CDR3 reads CASSVTGGGHEQYF. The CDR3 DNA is TGTGCCAGCAGCGTAACAGGGGGCGGCCACGAGCAGTACTTC.

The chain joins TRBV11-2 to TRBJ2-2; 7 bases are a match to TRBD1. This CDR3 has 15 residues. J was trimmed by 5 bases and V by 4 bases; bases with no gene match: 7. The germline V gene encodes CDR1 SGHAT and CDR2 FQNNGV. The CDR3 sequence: CASSSWDSLTGELFF. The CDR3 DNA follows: TGTGCCAGCAGCTCCTGGGACAGTTTGACCGGGGAGCTGTTTTTT.

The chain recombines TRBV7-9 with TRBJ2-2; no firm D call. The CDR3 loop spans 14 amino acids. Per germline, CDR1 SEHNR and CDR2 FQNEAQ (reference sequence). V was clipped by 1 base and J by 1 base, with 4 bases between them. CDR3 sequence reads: CASSLDRNTGELFF. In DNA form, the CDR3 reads TGTGCCAGCAGCTTAGACAGGAACACCGGGGAGCTGTTTTTT.

Written as DNA, the CDR3 is TGCGCCAGCAGCCCGGGTCTTTTGAACACTGAAGCTTTCTTT. Encoded protein: CASSPGLLNTEAFF. This chain connects TRBV4-3 to TRBJ1-1; D ambiguous. The CDR3 is 14 residues long. V lost 4 bases to trimming and J lost 0 bases, with 9 bases between them. CDR1 and CDR2 (germline): LGHNA, YSLEER.

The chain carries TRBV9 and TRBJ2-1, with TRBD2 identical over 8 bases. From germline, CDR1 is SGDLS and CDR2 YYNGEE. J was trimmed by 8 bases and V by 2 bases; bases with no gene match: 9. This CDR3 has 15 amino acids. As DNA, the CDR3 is TGTGCCAGCAGCGTGACGGGGGGGCCATCCTATGAGCAGTTCTTC. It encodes CASSVTGGPSYEQFF.

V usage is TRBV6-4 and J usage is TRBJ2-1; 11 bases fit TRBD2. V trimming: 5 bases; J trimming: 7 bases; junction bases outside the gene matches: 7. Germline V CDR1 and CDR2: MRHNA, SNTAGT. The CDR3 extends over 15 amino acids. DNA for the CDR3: TGTGCCAGCAGTAGAACTAGCGGGAGTTCTAATGAGCAGTTCTTC. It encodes CASSRTSGSSNEQFF.